The T cell receptor beta chain under discussion was sequenced for a study of shared clonotypes between healthy human individuals (dated by TCRdb to the early 2020s). Background for the entire study: The cohort included three men and two women between 18 and 49 years of age. For each donor, three plates each were used for CD4 naive and CD4 memory, two plates were used for CD8 naive, and one plate was used for CD8 memory. To estimate repertoire size and how much clonotypes are shared between individuals, the study performed deep sequencing of blood TCR repertoires from a handful of healthy adults. To increase sequencing depth and limit assay-specific biases, TCR repertoire library preparation and sequencing were carried out by different laboratories using diverse techniques. Per donor, leukapheresis produced somewhere between about 0.8 and 9 billion PBMCs.

The germline V gene specifies SNHLY as CDR1 and FYNNEI as CDR2. Trimming removed 4 bases from V and 2 bases from J, leaving 18 bases between the germline ends. The CDR3 covers 16 residues, taking in both the cysteine and the phenylalanine. Only the CDR3 DNA is retained, 48 bases long and in frame from the first base. Results the study describes overall, beyond this receptor: Because the study included only a small number of donors, the genetic and exposure-history diversity represented was limited. Higher generation probabilities were observed for clonotypes shared by all four sorted-subset donors than for non-shared clonotypes. Sampling was limited to blood, and TCR repertoires in tissue likely differ from TCR repertoires in blood. When several donors were compared, the shared fraction of clonotypes was 5% to 6.5% for naive CD4, 3.5% for naive CD8, roughly 2.3% for memory CD4, and under 0.5% for memory CD8. Naive subsets generally had larger estimated clonotype richness than memory subsets. Incomplete sequencing was indicated by rarefaction of sorted-subset datasets, despite the large sequencing depth. Based on pairwise subsampling, the degree of clonotype sharing among donors was expected to be affected by sequencing depth.

The donors were healthy, HIV-negative adults who had no recently reported acute infections or vaccinations. Every donor was a Caucasian adult residing in Nashville, Tennessee, USA. Magnetic negative selection was used to enrich CD4+ T cells, after which naive cells were positively selected on CD45RA and the negative fraction became the memory subset. Blood was collected by leukapheresis, and PBMCs were isolated by Ficoll-Histopaque density gradient centrifugation and then cryopreserved in liquid nitrogen vapor phase. Purity and quantity of every magnetically sorted T cell population were checked by analytical flow cytometry. Each sorted fraction had its genomic DNA isolated and then quantified by UV absorbance on a Nanodrop 2000c. As for this clone: This clone's antigen is unknown. Per-base quality was not reported, and no clone a single base away is much larger than it.

TCR CDR3 regions were amplified from genomic DNA by multiplex PCR using the deep immunoSEQ assay. For each cell subset, the extracted genomic DNA was distributed evenly across all wells of several immunoSEQ 96-well plates, and each plate served as one replicate. For sorted subsets, around 200 ng genomic DNA, equal to 30,000 to 35,000 T cell genomes, was loaded into each replicate PCR. Purified libraries were measured with a Qubit 3.0 fluorometer, size-checked on a Bioanalyzer 2100, and measured again with the KAPA Library Quantification kit. Every immunoSEQ 96-well plate was sequenced on a separate single-read 150-cycle Illumina NextSeq 550 flow cell. In the original analysis: Because the immunoSEQ output included only junctional sequences and no quality scores, the filtering could not be the same as the filtering used for full-length reads. Sequences were annotated with PyIR, a Python wrapper for IgBLAST v1.9, and V/J genes and CDR3 were assigned using IMGT germline references. Reads were filtered out if the reads had weak V/J assignments (E-value above 1e-6), no CDR3, stop codons, out-of-frame junctions, or ambiguous translated residues. V3J clonotypes were defined as sequences sharing an identical inferred V gene, J gene, and CDR3 amino acid sequence. Percentage overlap between repertoires was calculated by dividing the number of shared unique clonotypes by the size of the smaller repertoire. Three approaches were used to assess repertoire richness: RTK rarefaction, the Chao1 estimator, and Recon v2.1 estimates of unobserved clonotypes. OLGA was used to compute generation probabilities for all TCRbeta clonotypes that the gDNA method yielded from several donors. TCRdb holds this immuneACCESS table with in-frame rearrangements only. Some clones are missing; in checked studies, unresolved V genes explain under half, and the rest has no known cause. That table is the source of V, J and clone size, and D and trimming were worked out from the DNA. The sample table shows a few million clones, and 85% to 95% are seen once. About 0.13% of the sample is taken by the ten largest.

The source of this sequence is a man aged 18 to 29 in good health. Sequencing used naive CD4+ T cells sorted from blood. The cell subset or site label for this specimen denotes: CD45RA+ positively selected. Recombination linked TRBV2 to TRBJ2-7; the best D guess is TRBD2, with 6 bases matching. The CDR3 reads CASSGLRASATYEQYF. The nucleotide sequence reads as follows: TGTGCCAGCAGTGGATTGAGGGCTAGCGCTACCTACGAGCAGTACTTC.